The 8 T cell receptor beta chains reported below all come from one sample, sequenced in a study of shared clonotypes between healthy human individuals. Libraries were prepared by immunoSEQ multiplex PCR; TCRdb keeps only in-frame clonotypes and omits some of them. The sample lists over 2 million clones, roughly 92% occurring once. The sample taken for sequencing was naive CD4+ T cells from PBMCs. Documented subset: CD45RA+ positively selected. Receptor source: a man younger than 35 in good health. Some clones in this sample may be carry-over from other donors' samples.

This sequence joins TRBV9 and TRBJ2-3; D gene ambiguous. The germline V and J ends were trimmed by 3 bases and 0 bases, with 17 bases remaining between them. Germline CDR1 is SGDLS and CDR2 is YYNGEE. The CDR3 extends over 17 amino acids. CDR3: CASSAGKGISSTDTQYF. The CDR3 nucleotides read TGTGCCAGCAGCGCCGGAAAAGGGATCTCAAGCACAGATACGCAGTATTTT. Using reference TRBV9 and TRBJ2-3 for the parts outside the CDR3, the full variable domain is DSGVTQTPKHLITATGQRVTLRCSPRSGDLSVYWYQQSLDQGLQFLIQYYNGEERAKGNILERFSAQQFPDLHSELNLSSLELGDSALYFCASSAGKGISSTDTQYFGPGTRLTVL.

The gene calls are TRBV5-1 and TRBJ2-7; 7 bases line up with TRBD1. The V gene's germline CDR1 is SGHRS and CDR2 YFSETQ. This CDR3 has 15 residues. J was trimmed by 2 bases and V by 6 bases; bases with no gene match: 11. The CDR3 protein is CASKLPGTAAYEQYF. The DNA for the CDR3 is TGCGCCAGCAAATTACCCGGGACAGCCGCCTACGAGCAGTACTTC.

CDR3 bases: TGTGCCAGCAGTGAGGCCCGCACCCGGAATGAGCAGTTCTTC. Translating it yields CASSEARTRNEQFF. The chain is built from TRBV6-1 and TRBJ2-1; no definite D call. Per the germline V gene, CDR1 is MNHNS and CDR2 is SASEGT. Trimming took off 3 bases at V and 7 bases at J, with 13 bases between the two ends. The CDR3 spans 14 residues.

The chain has TRBV4-1 and TRBJ1-4; unclear D gene. V gave up 0 bases and J gave up 5 bases, with 10 bases separating them. Germline CDR1 reads MGHRA; CDR2 reads YSYEKL. The CDR3 runs to 15 residues. CDR3 sequence: CASSQDPGLNEKLFF. DNA of the CDR3: TGCGCCAGCAGCCAAGATCCAGGACTAAATGAAAAACTGTTTTTT.

The genes are TRBV5-4 and TRBJ2-5; no reliable D call. Trimming cost V 3 bases and J 5 bases, with 11 bases left between them. Germline assignment: CDR1 SGHNT and CDR2 YYREEE (reference sequence). The CDR3 has 13 amino acids. The CDR3 DNA follows: TGTGCCAGCAGCTACGGTCCCTCGGAGACCCAGTACTTC. Residues: CASSYGPSETQYF. The full variable domain, rest sourced from reference TRBV5-4 and TRBJ2-5, is ETGVTQSPTHLIKTRGQQVTLRCSSQSGHNTVSWYQQALGQGPQFIFQYYREEENGRGNFPPRFSGLQFPNYSSELNVNALELDDSALYLCASSYGPSETQYFGPGTRLLVL.

This clone was picked up one time. V usage is TRBV28 and J usage is TRBJ1-5, with unresolved D. V was clipped by 11 bases and J by 0 bases, with 11 bases between them. The length of the CDR3 is 13 residues. Germline CDR1 and CDR2: MDHEN and SYDVKM. The CDR3 nucleotides are TGTGCCTTGTCATGGGGTAGCAATCAGCCCCAGCATTTT. This encodes CALSWGSNQPQHF.

The chain has TRBV2 and TRBJ2-5, with a possible D match to TRBD1 (5 bases). V lost 6 bases and J lost 2, with 10 bases in between. Germline assignment: CDR1 SNHLY and CDR2 FYNNEI. The length of the CDR3 is 13 residues. CDR3 protein: CASSAQVQETQYF. In nucleotides, the CDR3 is TGTGCCAGCAGCGCACAGGTTCAAGAGACCCAGTACTTC.

The chain uses TRBV10-3 and TRBJ1-4, with D perhaps matching TRBD1 (6 bases). Trimming cost V 6 bases and J 7 bases, with 15 bases left between them. Germline CDR1 ENHRY, CDR2 SYGVKD. This CDR3 has 14 residues. CDR3 DNA: TGTGCCATCAGGGGGGCCCGCGCGGGTGAAAAACTGTTTTTT. It codes for CAIRGARAGEKLFF.